Shown below are 8 T cell receptor beta chains from a single sample sequenced in a study of blood T cell repertoires in COVID-19. TCRdb's copy holds only in-frame clones and misses some; the assay was immunoSEQ multiplex PCR. The table includes about 130,000 clones, 80% to 85% detected once. Sequenced sample: peripheral blood. These receptors originate from a man aged 60-69 years with acute or convalescent COVID-19.

V gene TRBV21-1 combines with J gene TRBJ1-4; TRBD1 is taken as the D call from the table, unchecked against the DNA. TRBV21-1 is a pseudogene segment. The CDR3 runs 17 residues. This chain's CDR3 is CASSKVPGQGANEKLFF. CDR3 in DNA: TGTGCCAGCAGCAAGGTGCCCGGACAGGGGGCTAATGAAAAACTGTTTTTT.

The chain recombines TRBV5-6 with TRBJ1-4; D not resolved. CDR1 is SGHDT, CDR2 YYEEEE, per germline. Trimming shortened V by 4 bases and J by 7 bases, and 20 bases separated the two germline ends. The CDR3 sequence is 16 residues long. CDR3: CASSLVRSGLGEKLFF. The DNA for the CDR3 is TGTGCCAGCAGCCTCGTTCGTAGCGGGCTCGGTGAAAAACTGTTTTTT.

This chain links TRBV7-8 with TRBJ1-5; a weak D match, TRBD1 (6 bases). V lost 2 bases and J lost 1, with 9 bases in between. This CDR3 has 15 residues. Germline assignment: CDR1 SGHVS and CDR2 FQNEAQ. CDR3 residues: CASSLRGTSNQPQHF. CDR3 in DNA: TGTGCCAGCAGCTTAAGAGGGACAAGCAATCAGCCCCAGCATTTT.

This chain uses TRBV3-1 (or the pseudogene TRBV3-2) with TRBJ2-5; D not certain. There are 14 residues in the CDR3. The germline V gene encodes CDR1 LGHDT and CDR2 YNNKEL (reference sequence). V shed 2 bases and J shed 4 bases, with 11 bases lying between them. The CDR3 nucleotides are TGTGCCAGCAGCCAACGTACAGACGTAGAGACCCAGTACTTC. Its translation: CASSQRTDVETQYF.

This clone came up a few times. The J gene is TRBJ2-5, the V gene TRBV5-1, with 8 bases fitting TRBD1. This CDR3 has 15 amino acids. Trimming cost V 0 bases and J 4 bases; bases outside gene matches: 5. Germline assignment: CDR1 SGHRS and CDR2 YFSETQ. CDR3 DNA sequence: TGCGCCAGCAGCTTGGACAGGGGGAGATCAGAGACCCAGTACTTC. This translates into CASSLDRGRSETQYF. The full variable domain, completed using reference TRBV5-1 and TRBJ2-5, is KAGVTQTPRYLIKTRGQQVTLSCSPISGHRSVSWYQQTPGQGLQFLFEYFSETQRNKGNFPGRFSGRQFSNSRSEMNVSTLELGDSALYLCASSLDRGRSETQYFGPGTRLLVL.

V usage is TRBV7-9 and J usage is TRBJ1-2; tentatively, D is TRBD1 (5 bases). V dropped 5 bases and J dropped 6 bases, with 25 bases sitting between them. Germline CDR1 SEHNR, CDR2 FQNEAQ (reference sequence). The CDR3 totals 17 residues. As DNA, the CDR3 is TGTGCCAGCAGCGTTCTTCTAAGCAGGGCAGGCGAGGATGGCTACACCTTC. It encodes CASSVLLSRAGEDGYTF.

This clone has a single count. V usage is TRBV27 and J usage is TRBJ2-5, with 7 nucleotides matching TRBD1. CDR1 and CDR2 (germline): MNHEY, SMNVEV (reference sequence). V shed 4 bases and J 2 bases; nucleotides not matched to a gene: 7. The CDR3 has 15 amino acids. The CDR3 spells CASSSTWGQQETQYF. The CDR3, as DNA: TGTGCCAGCAGTTCTACCTGGGGACAGCAAGAGACCCAGTACTTC.

This clone has only a few counts. The rearrangement links TRBV12-3 or TRBV12-4 to TRBJ2-7; 9 nucleotides line up with TRBD1. The CDR3 runs to 11 residues. V dropped 5 bases and J dropped 13; count of bases not matched to a gene: 6. The CDR3 DNA reads TGTGCCAGCAGTGCGGGACAGGGCGGATACTTC. Translation: CASSAGQGGYF.